The 9 T cell receptor beta chains in this list originate from one sample, sequenced in a study of T cell clones after liver transplantation. Sequencing used immunoSEQ multiplex PCR; TCRdb keeps in-frame clones, though not all of them. Of tens of thousands of clones in the sample, 75% to 80% are singletons; the top ten hold 30% to 45%. Sequenced here: CD8+ T cells from blood, sampled around 52 months after liver transplant. The origin of the receptors is a human patient who received a liver transplant. Some of the T cells might come from the graft donor.

This sequence joins TRBV18 and TRBJ1-2; 12 bases are a match to TRBD1. V lost 4 bases to trimming and J lost 2 bases; unmatched junction nucleotides: 8. The CDR3 is made up of 17 amino acids. CDR1 and CDR2 from the germline V gene are KGHSH and LQKENI. The CDR3 DNA is TGTGCCAGCTCACACGGGGACAGGGGGCTTGAGAACTATGGCTACACCTTC. The encoded protein is CASSHGDRGLENYGYTF.

This chain joins TRBV19 and TRBJ2-2; D gene ambiguous. Germline V gene data show CDR1 as LNHDA and CDR2 as SQIVND (reference sequence). This CDR3 region has 15 residues. V was clipped by 0 bases and J by 4 bases, with 9 bases between them. The CDR3: CASSIDLFTTGELFF. The CDR3 bases are TGTGCCAGTAGTATAGATCTCTTTACCACCGGGGAGCTGTTTTTT.

V usage is TRBV7-9 and J usage is TRBJ1-4; D perhaps matches TRBD1 (5 bases). V was clipped by 4 bases and J by 8 bases, with 20 bases between them. The CDR3 runs to 16 residues. Germline CDR1 reads SEHNR; CDR2 reads FQNEAQ (reference sequence). CDR3 bases: TGTGCCAGCAGCTCCTCCGGGGCAGGGATGAGAGAAAAACTGTTTTTT. It translates to CASSSSGAGMREKLFF.

The chain carries TRBV11-2 and TRBJ2-1; no firm D call. Between the trimmed V and J ends, which lost 1 base and 10 bases, there was a span of 11 bases. This CDR3 spans 13 amino acids. Germline V CDR1 and CDR2: SGHAT, FQNNGV. CDR3 protein: CASSLGLVTEQFF. The CDR3 bases are TGTGCCAGCAGCTTAGGCCTGGTTACAGAGCAGTTCTTC.

The V gene is TRBV11-2, the J gene TRBJ2-7; a weak D match, TRBD1 (5 bases). The germline V gene has CDR1 SGHAT and CDR2 FQNNGV. The length of the CDR3 is 14 residues. Trimming shortened V by 1 base and J by 3 bases, and 10 bases separated the two germline ends. DNA for the CDR3: TGTGCCAGCAGCTTAGGACAGTCGGTCTACGAGCAGTACTTC. This translates into CASSLGQSVYEQYF.

The CDR3 reads CASSLGAGLNEKLFF. The CDR3 coding sequence is TGTGCCAGCAGTTTAGGGGCGGGGCTTAATGAAAAACTGTTTTTT. V and J are TRBV28 and TRBJ1-4, with a weak D call TRBD1 (5 bases). V was pared by 2 bases and J by 4 bases, with 11 bases between. This CDR3 comprises 15 residues. Germline V gene lookup returns CDR1 MDHEN and CDR2 SYDVKM.

In DNA, the CDR3 is TGTGCCAGCGAGAGACAGGGAGAGGAAGAGACCCAGTACTTC. Translation: CASERQGEEETQYF. The V call is TRBV28, the J call TRBJ2-5; 7 bases fit TRBD1. CDR3 length: 14 residues. Trimming removed 8 bases from V and 3 bases from J; junction bases left unmatched: 9. The V gene's germline CDR1 is MDHEN and CDR2 SYDVKM. Variable domain in full (rest from reference TRBV28 and TRBJ2-5): DVKVTQSSRYLVKRTGEKVFLECVQDMDHENMFWYRQDPGLGLRLIYFSYDVKMKEKGDIPEGYSVSREKKERFSLILESASTNQTSMYLCASERQGEEETQYFGPGTRLLVL.

This chain uses TRBV4-2 with TRBJ2-7, with TRBD2 matching over 7 bases. The germline V gene has CDR1 LGHNA and CDR2 YNFKEQ. This CDR3 has 17 residues. V trimming: 0 bases; J trimming: 3 bases; junction bases outside the gene matches: 11. CDR3 loop: CASSQELGGGKSYEQYF. In DNA form, the CDR3 reads TGTGCCAGCAGCCAAGAGTTGGGCGGGGGTAAGAGCTACGAGCAGTACTTC.

The chain employs TRBV5-1 and TRBJ2-1, with 7 positions matching TRBD1. J was trimmed by 5 bases and V by 4 bases; bases with no gene match: 3. The V gene's germline CDR1 is SGHRS and CDR2 YFSETQ. This CDR3 is built from 13 residues. CDR3 sequence: CASSITGDNEQFF. CDR3 nucleotide sequence: TGCGCCAGCAGCATAACAGGGGACAATGAGCAGTTCTTC.